Described below is a single T cell receptor (beta chain) sequence and its context. The antigen is undetermined. The data are from a study of memory CD4+ T cells and cytomegalovirus serostatus. The V end was cut by 5 bases, the J end by 13 bases, with 20 bases between. CDR1 and CDR2 (germline): SGHAT, FQNNGV. This CDR3 region has 13 residues. The protocol was immunoSEQ multiplex PCR, while the TCRdb copy is restricted to in-frame clones and leaves out a portion. The sample yields 50,000 or so clones, 70% to 85% seen once. Single viable CD3+CD4+CD8-CD45RO+ cells were sorted as the memory CD4+ T cells. General study results and limits: Of 150 to 200 reported CMV TCRbeta sequences, under 70 were found in memory CD4+ repertoires.

This chain links TRBV11-2 with TRBJ1-2; possible D gene TRBD1, 6 bases. Sample: memory CD4+ T cells from blood. This clonotype originated in an adult in good health and CMV-seronegative. CDR3 coding DNA: TGTGCCAGCAGCACCCAGACAGGCGGCTTCCTCACCTTC. Amino acids: CASSTQTGGFLTF.